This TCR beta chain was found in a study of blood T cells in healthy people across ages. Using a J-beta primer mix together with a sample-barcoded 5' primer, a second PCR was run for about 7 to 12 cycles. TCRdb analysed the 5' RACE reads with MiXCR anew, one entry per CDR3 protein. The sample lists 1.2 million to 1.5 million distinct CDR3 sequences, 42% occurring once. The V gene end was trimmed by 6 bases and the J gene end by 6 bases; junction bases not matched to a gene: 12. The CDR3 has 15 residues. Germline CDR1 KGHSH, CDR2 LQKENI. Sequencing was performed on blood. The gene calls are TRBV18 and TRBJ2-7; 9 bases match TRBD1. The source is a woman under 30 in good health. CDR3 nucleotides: TGTGCCAGCTCCCCGCTTGGGGACAGGGTGGCCGAGCAGTACTTC. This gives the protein CASSPLGDRVAEQYF.